This is a list of T cell receptor beta chains from one sample in a study of T cell repertoires in cytomegalovirus infection. Antigens of these TCRs are unknown. TCRdb fed the reads into MiXCR, producing one record per CDR3 protein. The profile shows about half a million distinct CDR3 sequences, roughly 34% of them singletons. The material sequenced was cultured PBMCs, taken from culture after CMV antigen stimulation. The origin of the receptors is a human donor in good health (CMV status not recorded). Some clones in this sample may be carry-over from other donors' samples. Both conserved end residues are part of each CDR3. A D gene is named only where the DNA matches it firmly. Some rows mark clone size as missing; the rest say once, few, many or name a class of expanded clone.

TGTGCCAGCAGCCGGACAGAGCATAGCACAGATACGCAGTATTTT	CASSRTEHSTDTQYF	TRBV14	TRBJ2-3	-	-
TGTGCCAGTACTAAGAGGGACAGGAACACTGAAGCTTTCTTT	CASTKRDRNTEAFF	TRBV19	TRBJ1-1	TRBD1	-
TGCGCCAGCAGCCCTAGCGGGAGAGAATCAGATACGCAGTATTTT	CASSPSGRESDTQYF	TRBV4-3	TRBJ2-3	TRBD2	few
TGTGCCAGCAGCTTAGGGGACGGGGGAACGAATCAGCCCCAGCATTTT	CASSLGDGGTNQPQHF	TRBV7-9	TRBJ1-5	-	-
TGCGCCAGCAGCCTCCTGGGAGGGGGCAGCGGGGAGCTGTTTTTT	CASSLLGGGSGELFF	TRBV4-3	TRBJ2-2	-	-
TGCAGCGTTGACGGGACTAGCGGGAGGCCGGAAGAGACCCAGTACTTC	CSVDGTSGRPEETQYF	TRBV29-1	TRBJ2-5	TRBD2	-
TGTGCCAGCAAACCCGTTGAGGAGATTTACGAGCAGTACTTC	CASKPVEEIYEQYF	TRBV6-5	TRBJ2-7	-	few
TGCAGTGCTAGAGACCAAGGGGGCGCGGGCACAGATACGCAGTATTTT	CSARDQGGAGTDTQYF	TRBV20-1	TRBJ2-3	TRBD1	-
TGTGCCAGCAGCCGGAGTGACACCGGGGAGCTGTTTTTT	CASSRSDTGELFF	TRBV6-2/TRBV6-3	TRBJ2-2	-	-
TGCGCCAGCAGCGTTCGATTGCGACTCACAGATACGCAGTATTTT	CASSVRLRLTDTQYF	TRBV4-3	TRBJ2-3	-	few
TGCGCCAGCAGCCAAGATCTGAGTATGGGACTAGGCTACAATGAGCAGTTCTTC	CASSQDLSMGLGYNEQFF	TRBV4-1	TRBJ2-1	TRBD2	few
TGTGCCAGCAGCTTAAGTGTGTGGGGGGCTGGAAGGAACAATGAGCAGTTCTTC	CASSLSVWGAGRNNEQFF	TRBV7-9	TRBJ2-1	-	few
TGTGCCAGCAGACCAGGGTGGAACACCGGGGAGCTGTTTTTT	CASRPGWNTGELFF	TRBV6-5	TRBJ2-2	-	few
TGTGCCAGCAGTGCCGGACAGGGACGAGAAAAACTGTTTTTT	CASSAGQGREKLFF	TRBV28	TRBJ1-4	TRBD1	few
TGTGCCAGCACAGGTCTATCGAGTGAGCAGTACTTC	CASTGLSSEQYF	TRBV28	TRBJ2-7	-	-
TGTGCCAGCAGCTTACGCGGGAGGGGAAGAGAGACCCAGTACTTC	CASSLRGRGRETQYF	TRBV7-2	TRBJ2-5	TRBD2	few
TGTGCCAGCGGGCGGCCCGCGGAGAGGGGTGAAAAACTGTTGTTT	CASGRPAERGEKLLF	TRBV7-9	TRBJ1-4	-	-
TGTGCTAGCAGCTTAGGACAGAACAACAATGAGCAGTTCTTC	CASSLGQNNNEQFF	TRBV7-7	TRBJ2-1	-	-
TGTGCCAGTAGTATCCTTAGCGGGAGCATACAAGAGACCCAGTACTTC	CASSILSGSIQETQYF	TRBV19	TRBJ2-5	TRBD2	-
TGTGCCAGCAACCGGGGAGTACGGCAAGAGACCCAGTACTTC	CASNRGVRQETQYF	TRBV28	TRBJ2-5	-	few
TGTGCCAGTAGTATCCAGGTCCGTGGTACGCAGTATTTT	CASSIQVRGTQYF	TRBV19	TRBJ2-3	-	-
TGCAGTGCCACCCCGGGGCTAGCGGGAGGGGAACTCTCCTACGAGCAGTACTTC	CSATPGLAGGELSYEQYF	TRBV20-1	TRBJ2-7	TRBD2	-
TGCGCCAGCAGCCAAGACAGCCGAGGTGAAAAACTGTTTTTT	CASSQDSRGEKLFF	TRBV4-1	TRBJ1-4	-	-
TGTGCCAGCAGTTCCCTAGACAGGGTCGGGCGGCGAGGTCAGCCCCAGCATTTT	CASSSLDRVGRRGQPQHF	TRBV6-5	TRBJ1-5	TRBD1	few
TGCGCCAGCAGCTTGGCCGTGAGCCTCACAGATACGCAGTATTTT	CASSLAVSLTDTQYF	TRBV5-1	TRBJ2-3	-	-
TGCGCCAGCAGCCAACAACAGGGGGTTAAGGGCACAGATACGCAGTATTTT	CASSQQQGVKGTDTQYF	TRBV4-3	TRBJ2-3	TRBD1	many
TGTGCCAGCAGTGAAACTCTGGAGGGGACAGATACGCAGTATTTT	CASSETLEGTDTQYF	TRBV6-1	TRBJ2-3	-	-
TGTGCCAGCAGACGCAGCATAGGGGCCAAAAACATTCAGTACTTC	CASRRSIGAKNIQYF	TRBV12-3/TRBV12-4	TRBJ2-4	-	few
TGTGCCAGCAGCTTCCGGACAGGGGTGGACTATGGCTACACCTTC	CASSFRTGVDYGYTF	TRBV5-5	TRBJ1-2	TRBD1	-
TGTGCCAGCAGTTACGACGGGAACACCGGGGAGCTGTTTTTT	CASSYDGNTGELFF	TRBV6-5	TRBJ2-2	-	-
TGTGCCAGCAGTTATGCTAGCGGGAGGTACAATGAGCAGTTCTTC	CASSYASGRYNEQFF	TRBV6-8	TRBJ2-1	TRBD2	once
TGTGCCAGCAGCCAAGATACGGCAGGGGCTGAAGCTTTCTTT	CASSQDTAGAEAFF	TRBV14	TRBJ1-1	-	-
TGTGCCAGCAGTTTATCCAGGGAGTACGAGCAGTACTTC	CASSLSREYEQYF	TRBV12-3/TRBV12-4	TRBJ2-7	-	many
TGTGCCAGCAGTTTAGACGGACTAGCGGGACGGGAGCAGTACTTC	CASSLDGLAGREQYF	TRBV12-3/TRBV12-4	TRBJ2-7	TRBD2	-
TGTGCCAGCAGTACACTTAATAGACAGACGGATCAGCCCCAGCATTTT	CASSTLNRQTDQPQHF	TRBV6-6	TRBJ1-5	-	-
TGTGCCACCAGCAGAGATTTGCCAGTCTCCCCAGATACGCAGTATTTT	CATSRDLPVSPDTQYF	TRBV15	TRBJ2-3	-	-
TGTGCCACTTCCCGAACAGGGAGCGCGTGGGAGCAGTACTTC	CATSRTGSAWEQYF	TRBV19	TRBJ2-7	-	-
TGCGCCAGCAGCCGGATTGAGGGCGCGGGAGGCTACACCTTC	CASSRIEGAGGYTF	TRBV4-3	TRBJ1-2	-	few